This T cell receptor (beta chain) was retrieved from a study of T-cell memory formation after mild COVID-19. Background on the study: Largely donor-specific sequence clusters came from a couple of donors.

In this sample, this clonotype turned up a few times. Its antigen is unknown. Findings and limits, study-wide: Clones that got smaller from day 15 to 85 had even CD4/CD8, while clones growing later tipped toward CD4+. Memory cells collected pre-infection included some clones that later responded, suggesting cross-reactive memory joined. Mainly in CM and EM were contracting CD4+ clones; CD8+ were in EMRA.

One entry per CDR3 protein results from TCRdb running MiXCR on the 5' RACE reads. The sample shows some 250,000 distinct CDR3 sequences, approximately 9% of them seen only once. This clonotype was obtained from a young man who had mild COVID-19 (a few samples of this study predate the infection). Cell type and time point are not known. Sequencing input: PBMCs or a T cell subset sorted from them (not recorded which).

The CDR3 sequence: CASSMDSPRDHEQFF. The CDR3 nucleotides read TGCGCCAGCAGCATGGACTCACCCAGGGACCATGAGCAGTTCTTC. The rearrangement uses TRBV5-1 and TRBJ2-1; D may correspond to TRBD1 or TRBD2 (5 bases each). V was pared by 4 bases and J by 8 bases, with 19 bases between. The germline gives CDR1 SGHRS, CDR2 YFSETQ. The CDR3 consists of 15 residues.